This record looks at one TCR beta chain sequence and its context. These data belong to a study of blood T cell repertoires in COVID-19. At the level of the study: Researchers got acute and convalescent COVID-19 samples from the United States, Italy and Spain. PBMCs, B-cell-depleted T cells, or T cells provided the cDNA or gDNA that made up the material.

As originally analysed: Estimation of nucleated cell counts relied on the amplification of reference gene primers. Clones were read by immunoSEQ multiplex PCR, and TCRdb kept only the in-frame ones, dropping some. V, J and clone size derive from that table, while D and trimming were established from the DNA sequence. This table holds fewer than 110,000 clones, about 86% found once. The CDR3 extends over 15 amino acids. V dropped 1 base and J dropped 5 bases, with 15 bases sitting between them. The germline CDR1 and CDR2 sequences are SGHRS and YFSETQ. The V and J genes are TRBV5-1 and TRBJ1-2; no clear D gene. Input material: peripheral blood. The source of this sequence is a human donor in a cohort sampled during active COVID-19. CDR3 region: CASSLQPDTRYGYTF. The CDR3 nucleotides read TGCGCCAGCAGCTTGCAGCCCGACACCAGATATGGCTACACCTTC. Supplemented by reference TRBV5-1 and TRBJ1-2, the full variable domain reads KAGVTQTPRYLIKTRGQQVTLSCSPISGHRSVSWYQQTPGQGLQFLFEYFSETQRNKGNFPGRFSGRQFSNSRSEMNVSTLELGDSALYLCASSLQPDTRYGYTFGSGTRLTVV.